One and the same sample provided the 15 T cell receptor beta chains below, sequenced in a study of CD8+ T cells in alopecia areata (dated by TCRdb to 2016 to 2018). The time point label, read with the paper, signifies: roughly 24 weeks on oral tofacitinib. The sample's treatment or condition label, decoded: oral pan-JAK inhibitor, 5-10 mg twice daily. The library was prepared using the immunoSEQ multiplex PCR assay. RNA was extracted from all samples and reverse transcribed into cDNA, which served as template for TCR sequencing. Not all clones reach the TCRdb copy of this immuneACCESS table, which keeps in-frame sequences only. Checked studies attribute under half of the gap to unresolved V genes and leave the rest unexplained. This sample holds 95,000 to 120,000 clones; 56% were observed only once. 3% to 4% of the sample goes to the ten largest clones. Sequenced here: CD4+ T cells sorted from blood, sampled at week 24, from a patient treated with tofacitinib. These TCRs come from a human donor with alopecia areata.

The chain employs TRBV9 and TRBJ2-3; tentative D call: TRBD2 (6 bases). V lost 0 bases to trimming and J lost 0 bases, with 14 bases between them. The CDR3 totals 17 residues. Germline CDR1 SGDLS, CDR2 YYNGEE. The CDR3 nucleotides are TGTGCCAGCAGCGTAGCTACTGGAGGGGTTAGCACAGATACGCAGTATTTT. It encodes CASSVATGGVSTDTQYF. The variable domain in full, completed from reference TRBV9 and TRBJ2-3, reads DSGVTQTPKHLITATGQRVTLRCSPRSGDLSVYWYQQSLDQGLQFLIQYYNGEERAKGNILERFSAQQFPDLHSELNLSSLELGDSALYFCASSVATGGVSTDTQYFGPGTRLTVL.

This clone has a handful of counts. The V and J genes are TRBV28 and TRBJ2-1, with 8 bases identical to TRBD1. The CDR3 spans 13 residues. V lost 8 bases, J lost 4 bases, and 4 bases stayed unmatched. Germline values: CDR1 MDHEN, CDR2 SYDVKM. The CDR3 DNA sequence: TGTGCCAGCCGACAGGGGAGTTACAATGAGCAGTTCTTC. Translating it yields CASRQGSYNEQFF.

This sequence joins TRBV2 and TRBJ2-3; D is perhaps TRBD2 (8 bases). The CDR3 runs to 16 residues. V lost 6 bases and J lost 3, with 19 bases in between. Germline values: CDR1 SNHLY, CDR2 FYNNEI. CDR3 amino acids: CASSTNRGGRTDTQYF. The CDR3 coding sequence is TGTGCCAGCAGCACGAACAGGGGCGGGAGGACAGATACGCAGTATTTT.

This clone was observed a few times. The chain uses TRBV7-2 and TRBJ1-5; tentative D call: TRBD1 (5 bases). Germline V lookup: CDR1 SGHTA, CDR2 FQGNSA. The CDR3 contains 13 residues. V lost 5 bases to trimming and J lost 7 bases, with 12 bases between them. The CDR3 spells CASSPSGGQPQHF. CDR3 nucleotides: TGTGCCAGCAGCCCGAGTGGGGGACAGCCCCAGCATTTT.

This clone was observed a handful of times. The chain combines TRBV5-4 with TRBJ2-2; TRBD1 aligns across 8 bases. Germline loops: CDR1 SGHNT, CDR2 YYREEE (reference sequence). The CDR3 loop spans 14 amino acids. V was pared by 3 bases and J by 8 bases, with 6 bases of the junction left unmatched. Here the CDR3 reads CASSSTGGVGELFF. CDR3 coding DNA: TGTGCCAGCAGCTCTACAGGGGGTGTGGGGGAGCTGTTTTTT.

This chain uses TRBV30 with TRBJ2-3; D assignment may be TRBD1 or TRBD2 (6 bases each). The CDR3 has 15 amino acids. CDR1 and CDR2 from the germline V gene are GTSNPN and SVGIG (reference sequence). Trimming removed 2 bases at V and 6 bases at J, with 18 bases between. The CDR3 spells CAWSNRGLGGDTQYF. DNA for the CDR3: TGTGCCTGGAGTAATCGGGGGCTTGGCGGGGATACGCAGTATTTT.

This rearrangement joins TRBV30 to TRBJ2-5; TRBD1 is a possible D gene (5 bases). CDR3 length equals 15 residues. V was pared by 0 bases and J by 5 bases, with 16 bases between. Germline V gives CDR1 GTSNPN, CDR2 SVGIG (reference sequence). CDR3 DNA: TGTGCCTGGAGTGTAGGGTCTGGGGCCGGGGAGACCCAGTACTTC. Protein sequence: CAWSVGSGAGETQYF.

There are a few counts of this clone. The chain employs TRBV18 and TRBJ1-2; D remains ambiguous. The CDR3 extends over 17 amino acids. V was clipped by 0 bases and J by 3 bases, with 17 bases between them. The germline CDR1 and CDR2 sequences are KGHSH and LQKENI. Here the CDR3 DNA reads TGTGCCAGCTCACCACCGATGAAGGGAGAAATCGACTATGGCTACACCTTC. Amino acid sequence: CASSPPMKGEIDYGYTF.

There are a few counts of this clone. The genes are TRBV4-1 and TRBJ1-3; D is uncertain. Trimming left V 1 base short and J 0 bases short, with 10 bases between. CDR3 length equals 16 residues. Germline V gene lookup returns CDR1 MGHRA and CDR2 YSYEKL. The CDR3: CASSQGQRYSGNTIYF. The CDR3 DNA is TGCGCCAGCAGCCAAGGGCAGAGATACTCTGGAAACACCATATATTTT.

The V call is TRBV30, the J call TRBJ1-6; 7 bases fit TRBD1. V shed 4 bases and J 14 bases; nucleotides not matched to a gene: 14. The CDR3 contains 14 residues. Germline CDR1 GTSNPN, CDR2 SVGIG (reference sequence). CDR3 nucleotide sequence: TGTGCCTGGACGTTGGGGACAGACTATCTAGCCCTCCACTTT. Protein product: CAWTLGTDYLALHF.

The chain combines TRBV23-1 with TRBJ1-6; 9 positions match TRBD1. TRBV23-1 is given ORF status, its function remaining uncertain. With 9 bases clipped from V and 9 bases from J, the junction kept 15 bases outside the gene matches. This CDR3 has 16 amino acids. DNA for the CDR3: TGCGCCAGACCTACTAACCGGGACAGGGTATGTTCACCCCTCCACTTT. Translated, it gives CARPTNRDRVCSPLHF.

This clone was picked up a small number of times. V is TRBV7-9 and J is TRBJ1-5; D is ambiguous. Looked up from germline, CDR1 is SEHNR and CDR2 is FQNEAQ (reference sequence). Trimming removed 1 base from V and 2 bases from J, with 12 bases in between. The CDR3 consists of 16 residues. CDR3 protein: CASSLVTTRGNQPQHF. In DNA form, the CDR3 reads TGTGCCAGCAGCTTAGTGACGACCCGGGGCAATCAGCCCCAGCATTTT.

The chain uses TRBV18 and TRBJ2-7, with D maybe TRBD1 (5 bases). V lost 2 bases and J lost 5, with 10 bases in between. The CDR3 is 13 amino acids. Per the germline V gene, CDR1 is KGHSH and CDR2 is LQKENI. In DNA, the CDR3 is TGTGCCAGCTCACCAGGGTCAGGGAACGAGCAGTACTTC. Protein product: CASSPGSGNEQYF.

The chain carries TRBV6-5 and TRBJ1-4; D perhaps matches TRBD1 (6 bases). The V gene's germline CDR1 is MNHEY and CDR2 SVGAGI. CDR3 size: 15 residues. V was cut by 4 bases and J by 5 bases, with 14 bases left in between. The CDR3 region has the DNA TGTGCCAGCAGTTCTCCGGGGGGCGGGAATGAAAAACTGTTTTTT. It encodes CASSSPGGGNEKLFF.

The genes are TRBV14 and TRBJ2-7, with 10 nucleotides matching TRBD1. CDR3 length: 13 residues. After removal of 2 bases from V and 6 bases from J, the junction contained 1 base not matched to a gene. CDR1 and CDR2 (germline): SGHDN, FVKESK. CDR3 nucleotides: TGTGCCAGCAGCCAATGGACAGGGGGCGAGCAGTACTTC. This gives the protein CASSQWTGGEQYF.